Shown below are 6 T cell receptor beta chains from a single sample sequenced in a study of T-cell reconstitution after alpha-beta-depleted transplantation in children. This sample's TCRbeta library carried unique molecular identifier barcodes. TCRdb re-called the PCR reads through MiXCR, storing one row per CDR3 protein. The data contain more than 500,000 distinct CDR3 sequences, 11% of them seen just once; the ten biggest clones take up roughly 15%. This specimen consisted of PBMCs, mostly from graft donor cells, obtained 180 days after TCRalphabeta/CD19-depleted stem cell transplant. These receptors were taken from a female patient younger than 10 who had a stem cell transplant for aplastic anemia, so the T cells may come from the graft donor.

The J gene is TRBJ1-2, the V gene TRBV11-2, with D perhaps TRBD1 (5 bases). The CDR3 runs to 15 residues. V was cut by 1 base and J by 4 bases, with 13 bases left in between. The germline CDR1 and CDR2 sequences are SGHAT and FQNNGV. The CDR3, as DNA: TGTGCCAGCAGCTTAGTCCCCGACAGAGCCTATGGCTACACCTTC. This codes for CASSLVPDRAYGYTF.

The rearrangement links TRBV5-1 to TRBJ2-1; D is tentatively TRBD1 or TRBD2 (6 bases each). This CDR3 has 16 amino acids. Germline V gives CDR1 SGHRS, CDR2 YFSETQ. Trimming cost V 5 bases and J 6 bases, with 21 bases left between them. This CDR3 is CASSRSPTRGINEQFF. Here the CDR3 DNA reads TGCGCCAGCAGTAGGAGCCCGACTAGGGGGATCAATGAGCAGTTCTTC.

The gene calls are TRBV15 and TRBJ1-2; maybe TRBD1 (6 bases). Trimming stripped 3 bases from V and 4 bases from J, with 15 bases between. Germline CDR1 reads LNHNV; CDR2 reads YYDKDF (reference sequence). The CDR3 is 15 residues long. CDR3 sequence: CATSSSLDRSYGYTF. The DNA of the CDR3 is TGTGCCACCAGCAGCTCCCTCGACAGGAGCTATGGCTACACCTTC.

CDR3 in DNA: TGTGCCAGCAGAAAGGGGCCGAACACTGAAGCTTTCTTT. It codes for CASRKGPNTEAFF. The V gene is TRBV28, the J gene TRBJ1-1, with D maybe TRBD1 (5 bases). The germline CDR1 and CDR2 sequences are MDHEN and SYDVKM. CDR3 length: 13 residues. V dropped 6 bases and J dropped 1 base, with 9 bases sitting between them.

A few counts support this clonotype. This chain joins TRBV20-1 and TRBJ2-1, with 9 bases that match TRBD2. Germline lookup yields CDR1 DFQATT and CDR2 SNEGSKA (reference sequence). Trimming removed 1 base from V and 6 bases from J; junction bases left unmatched: 7. The length of the CDR3 is 15 residues. The CDR3 is CSARGLAGSGNEQFF. The CDR3 nucleotides are TGCAGTGCTAGAGGGCTAGCGGGAAGCGGCAATGAGCAGTTCTTC.

The chain has TRBV7-9 and TRBJ2-3, with 10 bases identical to TRBD2. Germline trimming cut 3 bases from V and 4 bases from J; bases unmatched to any gene: 4. Germline-derived CDR1 and CDR2 are SEHNR and FQNEAQ (reference sequence). This CDR3 contains 15 residues. CDR3 loop: CASSFLAGVADTQYF. Written as DNA, the CDR3 is TGTGCCAGCAGCTTCCTAGCGGGAGTCGCAGATACGCAGTATTTT.